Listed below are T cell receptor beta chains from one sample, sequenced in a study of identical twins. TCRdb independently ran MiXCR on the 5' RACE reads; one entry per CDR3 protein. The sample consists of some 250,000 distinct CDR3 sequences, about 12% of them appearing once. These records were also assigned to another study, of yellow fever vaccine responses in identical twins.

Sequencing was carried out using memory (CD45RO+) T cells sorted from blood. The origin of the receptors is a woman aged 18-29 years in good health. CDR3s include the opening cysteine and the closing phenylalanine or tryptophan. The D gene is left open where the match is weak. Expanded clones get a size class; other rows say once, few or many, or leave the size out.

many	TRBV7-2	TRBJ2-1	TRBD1	TGTGCCAGCAGCATAAGGGACAGGTCTTACAATGAGCAGTTCTTC	CASSIRDRSYNEQFF
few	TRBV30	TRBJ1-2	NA	TGTGCCTGGAGAGGCGCAGGTGGCTACACCTTC	CAWRGAGGYTF
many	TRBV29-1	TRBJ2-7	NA	TGCAGCGTTGAATTTACTTCGGGGATCTACGAGCAGTACTTC	CSVEFTSGIYEQYF
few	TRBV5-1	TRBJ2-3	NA	TGCGCCAGCAGCTCCGGGCTGACGACTAGCACAGATACGCAGTATTTT	CASSSGLTTSTDTQYF
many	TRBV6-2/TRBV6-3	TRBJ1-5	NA	TGTGCCAGCAGCCACGGACGGGATAGCAATCAGCCCCAGCATTTT	CASSHGRDSNQPQHF
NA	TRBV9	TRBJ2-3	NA	TGTGCCAGCAGCGTAGTAGGGACCTTCACAGATACGCAGTATTTT	CASSVVGTFTDTQYF
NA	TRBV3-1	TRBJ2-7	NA	TGTGCCAGCAGCCAAGTCGGGGCCATGACCTACGAGCAGTACTTC	CASSQVGAMTYEQYF
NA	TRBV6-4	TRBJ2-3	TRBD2	TGTGCCAGCAGGGGGACTAGCGGGGGGACAGATACGCAGTATTTT	CASRGTSGGTDTQYF
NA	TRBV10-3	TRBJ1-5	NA	TGTGCCATCAGTGCTTCAGGGGTTTCGGGCAATCAGCCCCAGCATTTT	CAISASGVSGNQPQHF
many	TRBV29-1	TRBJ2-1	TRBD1	TGCAGCGTTGAACGACCGGGACAGGGAATAACCTCCTACAATGAGCAGTTCTTC	CSVERPGQGITSYNEQFF
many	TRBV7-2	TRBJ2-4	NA	TGTGCCAGCAGCTACAGGGGGAGGGACATTCAGTACTTC	CASSYRGRDIQYF
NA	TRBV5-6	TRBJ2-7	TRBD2	TGTGCCAGCAGCTTGCGGGGGGACTACGGAAAAAAAAACTACGAGCAGTACTTC	CASSLRGDYGKKNYEQYF